This T cell receptor beta chain was captured by sequencing in a study of cytomegalovirus exposure and HLA in healthy donors. Study-wide context: Most donors, about 82% of approximately 400 genotyped, fell in the Caucasian-associated ancestry cluster. General study results and limits: With high specificity and sensitivity, the classifier reportedly diagnosed cytomegalovirus status.

Points on this clone: The antigen is not known.

The germline V gene encodes CDR1 MNHEY and CDR2 SVGAGI. V shed 2 bases, J shed 7 bases, and the junction held 1 base outside the gene matches. This CDR3 comprises 14 residues. 60 Vbeta and 13 Jbeta primers were used in PCR. TCRdb's table, derived via immunoSEQ multiplex PCR, lists solely in-frame clones and lacks some. Of 160,000 or so clones listed, around four fifths were seen once; the top ten hold under 1.5%. The chain recombines TRBV6-5 with TRBJ1-4; 10 nucleotides line up with TRBD1. This TCR derives from a man aged 25 to 40 in good health and CMV-seronegative. The material sequenced was PBMCs. CDR3 residues: CASSYGTGVEKLFF. The CDR3 region has the DNA TGTGCCAGCAGTTACGGGACAGGGGTTGAAAAACTGTTTTTT.